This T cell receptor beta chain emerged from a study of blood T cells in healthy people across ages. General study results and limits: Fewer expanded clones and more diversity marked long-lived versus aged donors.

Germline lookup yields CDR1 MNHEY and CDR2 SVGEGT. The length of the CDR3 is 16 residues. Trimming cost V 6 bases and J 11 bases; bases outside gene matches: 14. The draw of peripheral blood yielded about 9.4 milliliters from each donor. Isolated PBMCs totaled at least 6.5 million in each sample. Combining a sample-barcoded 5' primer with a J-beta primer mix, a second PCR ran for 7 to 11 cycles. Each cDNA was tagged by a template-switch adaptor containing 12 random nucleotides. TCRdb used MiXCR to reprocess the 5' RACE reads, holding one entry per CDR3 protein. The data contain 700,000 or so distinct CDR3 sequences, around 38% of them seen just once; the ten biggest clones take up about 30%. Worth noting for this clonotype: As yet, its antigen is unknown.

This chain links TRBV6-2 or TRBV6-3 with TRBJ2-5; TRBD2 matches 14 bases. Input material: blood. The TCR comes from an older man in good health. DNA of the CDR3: TGTGCCAGCAGAACGGGACTAGCGGGAGTTTACAATGAGCAGTACTTC. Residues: CASRTGLAGVYNEQYF.